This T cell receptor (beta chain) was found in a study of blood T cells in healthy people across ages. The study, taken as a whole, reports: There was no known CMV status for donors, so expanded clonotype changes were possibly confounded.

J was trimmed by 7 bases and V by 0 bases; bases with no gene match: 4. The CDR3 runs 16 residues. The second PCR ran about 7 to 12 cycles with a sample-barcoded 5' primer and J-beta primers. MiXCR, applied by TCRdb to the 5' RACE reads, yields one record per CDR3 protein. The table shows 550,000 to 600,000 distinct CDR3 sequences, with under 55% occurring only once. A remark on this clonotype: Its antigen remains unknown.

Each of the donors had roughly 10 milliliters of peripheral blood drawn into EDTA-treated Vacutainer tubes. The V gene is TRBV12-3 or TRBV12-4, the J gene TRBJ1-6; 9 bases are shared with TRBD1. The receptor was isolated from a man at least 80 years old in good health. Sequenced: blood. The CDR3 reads CASSLAGTGFNSPLHF. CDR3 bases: TGTGCCAGCAGTTTAGCAGGGACAGGGTTCAATTCACCCCTCCACTTT.